What follows is one T cell receptor beta chain and its context. This record belongs to a study of cytomegalovirus exposure and HLA in healthy donors. PCR used 60 Vbeta primers and 13 Jbeta primers. TCRdb keeps only in-frame clones here, not all; method: immunoSEQ multiplex PCR. The table includes roughly 200,000 clones, over 65% detected once. V was cut by 3 bases and J by 3 bases, with 11 bases left in between. Germline assignment: CDR1 LNHDA and CDR2 SQIVND (reference sequence). The CDR3 covers 14 residues. Sequencing was done on a sample of PBMCs. This clonotype originated in a woman in her sixties in good health and CMV-seropositive. The chain is built from TRBV19 and TRBJ2-5; TRBD1 might be the D (5 bases). The CDR3 spells CASSMPPGKETQYF. CDR3 in DNA: TGTGCCAGTAGTATGCCCCCAGGGAAAGAGACCCAGTACTTC.